These T cell receptor beta chains were read from a single sample in a study of tumor and adjacent non-tumor tissue in lung cancer. TCRdb fed the multiplex PCR reads into MiXCR, producing one record per CDR3 protein. Of 75,000 to 95,000 distinct CDR3 sequences in the sample, about 67% were seen once. The sample was lung tumor tissue. These receptors all stem from a man in his fifties or sixties with non-small cell lung cancer. CDR3s include the opening cysteine and the closing phenylalanine or tryptophan. D genes are given only for firm matches. A row's size may be missing; if present it is once, few, many or a size class.

>-|-|TRBV5-4|TRBJ2-7
CASRGGQAEQYF
TGTGCCAGCAGGGGCGGGCAAGCCGAGCAGTACTTC
>few|-|TRBV7-9|TRBJ2-1
CASSFSSYNEQFF
TGTGCCAGCTCTTTTAGCTCCTACAATGAGCAGTTCTTC
>few|-|TRBV5-1|TRBJ2-1
CASSFAGGASEQFF
TGCGCCAGTAGCTTTGCTGGGGGGGCGAGTGAGCAGTTCTTC
>-|-|TRBV6-2/TRBV6-3|TRBJ1-2
CASSYSSTCYTF
TGCGCCAGCAGTTACTCTTCGACATGCTACACCTTC
>-|-|TRBV29-1|TRBJ2-3
CSVETPIADTRYF
TGCAGCGTTGAAACCCCCATCGCAGATACGCGGTATTTT
>few|-|TRBV28|TRBJ1-3
CASSPPRGFHNTIYF
TGTGCCAGCAGTCCCCCCCGGGGCTTCCACAACACCATATATTTT
>-|-|TRBV20-1|TRBJ2-7
CGARARTWGYEQYF
TGCGGTGCTAGAGCCAGAACCTGGGGGTACGAGCAGTACTTC
>-|-|TRBV5-6|TRBJ2-2
CASSLFTRRNIGGLFF
TGTGCCAGCAGCTTGTTTACAAGACGGAACATCGGGGGGCTGTTTTTT
>once|-|TRBV5-6|TRBJ2-7
CASSFRTANPHEHYF
TGTGCCAGCAGCTTCAGGACAGCGAACCCCCACGAGCACTACTTC
>few|-|TRBV11-1|TRBJ1-1
CASLSAGETEAFF
TGTGCCAGCTTATCGGCGGGCGAGACTGAAGCTTTCTTT
>many|-|TRBV6-6|TRBJ2-6
CASTQTGGTGANVLTF
TGTGCCAGCACTCAGACCGGAGGAACTGGGGCCAACGTCCTGACTTTC
>many|-|TRBV4-1|TRBJ2-1
CASSQDAPSGGNYNEQFF
TGCGCCAGCAGCCAAGATGCGCCCTCCGGGGGCAACTACAATGAGCAGTTCTTC
>many|-|TRBV6-5|TRBJ1-1
CASSYGQQNTEAFF
TGTGCCAGCAGTTACGGGCAGCAGAACACTGAAGCTTTCTTT
>-|-|TRBV6-1|TRBJ1-2
CANSEGLIYGYTF
TGTGCCAATAGTGAAGGACTGATCTATGGCTACACCTTC
>-|-|TRBV24-1|TRBJ2-5
CATSDSGTSETQYF
TGTGCCACCAGTGATTCCGGCACCTCGGAGACCCAGTACTTC
>-|-|TRBV6-1|TRBJ1-2
CASSEGHLVYDYTF
TGTGCCAGCAGTGAAGGACACCTTGTCTATGACTACACCTTC
>many|TRBD1|TRBV5-6|TRBJ2-2
CASSFTGGSGTGELFF
TGTGCCAGCAGCTTCACAGGGGGCTCGGGCACCGGGGAGCTGTTTTTT
>-|TRBD2|TRBV25-1|TRBJ2-1
CASSEYSGRAINEQFF
TGTGCCAGCAGTGAATATAGCGGGAGGGCAATCAACGAGCAGTTCTTC
>many|-|TRBV6-2/TRBV6-3|TRBJ2-7
CASSSEGSSYEQYF
TGTGCCAGCAGTTCCGAGGGGAGCTCCTACGAGCAGTACTTC
>once|-|TRBV9|TRBJ2-7
CSSSARTAAYDQYF
TGTTCCAGCAGCGCGAGGACTGCTGCCTACGATCAGTACTTC
>-|-|TRBV6-1|TRBJ2-7
CGSSRDSGSYEQYF
TGTGGCAGCAGTCGAGACAGTGGCTCCTACGAGCAGTACTTC
>few|-|TRBV7-9|TRBJ1-6
CASSSTNHRSAYNSPLHF
TGTGCCAGCAGCTCAACAAACCACAGGAGCGCATATAATTCACCCCTCCACTTT
>many|-|TRBV12-3/TRBV12-4|TRBJ2-7
CASSFSGGSYEQYF
TGTGCCAGCAGTTTTTCAGGAGGAAGCTACGAGCAGTACTTC
>many|-|TRBV7-9|TRBJ2-1
CASSAMSSYNEQFF
TGTGCCAGCAGCGCTATGAGCTCCTACAATGAGCAGTTCTTC
>-|TRBD2|TRBV29-1|TRBJ2-2
CSAHPGTRAGELFF
TGCAGCGCCCACCCCGGGACTAGAGCCGGGGAGTTGTTTTTT
>-|-|TRBV11-2|TRBJ2-1
CACSPHRGMGDEQFF
TGTGCCTGCAGCCCGCACCGGGGAATGGGGGATGAGCAGTTCTTC
>-|-|TRBV11-2|TRBJ2-1
CAGNPHRWMRDEQFF
TGTGCCGGCAACCCGCACCGGTGGATGAGGGATGAGCAGTTCTTC
>many|TRBD1|TRBV4-1|TRBJ1-1
CASSQDGTGVNTEAFF
TGCGCCAGCAGCCAAGACGGGACAGGGGTGAACACTGAAGCTTTCTTT
>-|TRBD1|TRBV11-2|TRBJ2-3
CASSTGGFTDTQYF
TGTGCCAGCAGTACAGGGGGCTTCACAGATACGCAGTATTTT
>-|TRBD1|TRBV7-9|TRBJ2-4
CASSSWGTGARALVKNIQYF
TGTGCCAGCAGCTCCTGGGGGACAGGAGCCAGGGCCTTAGTCAAAAACATCCAGTACTTC
>-|TRBD2|TRBV4-2|TRBJ2-3
CASSRTRGRGETDTQYF
TGCGCCAGCAGCCGGACTAGAGGGAGGGGAGAGACAGATACGCAATATTTT
>-|TRBD2|TRBV20-1|TRBJ2-7
CSAARDYDGLYF
TGCAGTGCTGCCCGGGACTACGACGGGCTGTACTTC
>-|TRBD1|TRBV7-9|TRBJ1-1
CAGSPGQGGKRTEAFF
TGTGCCGGCAGCCCCGGACAGGGGGGGAAGAGGACTGAAGCTTTCTTT
>-|TRBD1|TRBV29-1|TRBJ1-5
CSVQQGGNQCQHF
TGCAGCGTCCAACAGGGGGGCAATCAGTGCCAGCATTTT
>many|TRBD2|TRBV14|TRBJ2-5
CASSEERTSGPQETQYF
TGTGCCAGCAGCGAAGAGAGGACTAGCGGTCCCCAAGAGACCCAGTACTTC
>-|TRBD1|TRBV6-1|TRBJ2-7
CASSTSHGQGSSYEQYF
TGTGCTAGCAGTACCAGTCATGGACAGGGTAGTTCCTACGAGCAGTACTTC
>-|-|TRBV11-3|TRBJ2-7
CASSLDVRNPPYEQYF
TGTGCCAGCAGCTTAGATGTCCGGAATCCCCCCTACGAGCAGTACTTC
>many|-|TRBV15|TRBJ1-4
CATQPRAAAAEKLFF
TGTGCCACACAACCTCGGGCCGCCGCCGCGGAAAAACTGTTTTTT
>-|-|TRBV11-2|TRBJ2-1
CASSPHRGMWEEQFF
TGTGCCAGCAGCCCACACCGGGGGATGTGGGAGGAGCAGTTCTTC
>-|-|TRBV20-1|TRBJ2-3
CSASPSDTQYF
TGCAGTGCTAGCCCCTCTGATACGCAGTATTTT
>-|-|TRBV6-1|TRBJ2-3
CASSEGTRGTQYF
TGTGCCAGCAGTGAAGGAACGCGAGGTACGCAGTATTTT
>-|-|TRBV7-3|TRBJ2-3
CASSLNGWDTRYF
TGTGCCAGCAGCTTAAACGGATGGGATACGCGGTATTTT
>many|-|TRBV13|TRBJ1-2
CASSLVSAVQGYTF
TGTGCCAGCAGCTTAGTGTCGGCAGTTCAAGGCTACACCTTC
>many|TRBD1|TRBV12-3/TRBV12-4|TRBJ2-2
CASSGQGPNTGELFF
TGTGCCAGCAGTGGACAGGGGCCAAACACCGGGGAGCTGTTTTTT
>-|TRBD2|TRBV6-1|TRBJ2-5
CASNGQAGGRETQYF
TGTGCCAGCAATGGTCAAGCGGGGGGAAGGGAGACCCAGTACTTC
>once|-|TRBV6-6|TRBJ2-1
CASNEGLNYDVQFF
TGTGCCAGCAATGAGGGACTGAACTACGATGTGCAGTTCTTC
>many|-|TRBV28|TRBJ1-2
CASRTSSHSYYGYTF
TGTGCCAGCAGAACCTCCTCACACAGCTACTATGGCTACACCTTC
>-|-|TRBV19|TRBJ1-5
CASRGEGKANQPQHF
TGTGCCAGTAGGGGGGAGGGGAAGGCCAATCAGCCCCAGCATTTT
>-|-|TRBV28|TRBJ1-2
CASRDSYYCYTF
TGTGCCAGCAGGGACAGCTACTATTGCTACACCTTC
>once|TRBD1|TRBV29-1|TRBJ1-5
CSVGVTGGNQLQHF
TGCAGCGTTGGAGTCACAGGGGGCAATCAGCTCCAGCATTTT
>-|-|TRBV12-3/TRBV12-4|TRBJ2-7
CGSSFSGSRRGYELYF
TGTGGCAGCAGTTTTTCCGGCTCGCGTAGGGGCTACGAGCTGTACTTC
>-|-|TRBV12-3/TRBV12-4|TRBJ2-6
CASSPGTSVSGANILTF
TGTGCCAGCAGTCCCGGGACTTCTGTCTCTGGGGCAAACATCCTGACTTTC